These T cell receptor beta chains were read from a single sample in a study of shared clonotypes between healthy human individuals. TCRdb's copy holds only in-frame clones and misses some; the assay was immunoSEQ multiplex PCR. This sample has millions of clones, with 85% to 95% found just once. Input material: naive CD4+ T cells from PBMCs. Receptor source: a man younger than 30 in good health. Some clones in this sample may be carry-over from other donors' samples. Both conserved end residues are part of each CDR3. A D gene is named only where the DNA matches it firmly. Expanded clones get a size class; other rows say once, few or many, or leave the size out.

clone size	D gene	V gene	J gene	CDR3 DNA	CDR3 protein
-	TRBD2	TRBV13	TRBJ2-1	TGTGCCAGCGGCCGGCGGGAGGGCGGAAATGAGCAGTTCTTC	CASGRREGGNEQFF
-	TRBD1	TRBV28	TRBJ1-1	TGTGCCAGCAGTGAGGGGGACAGGGGACTGTTAGCTGAAGCTTTCTTT	CASSEGDRGLLAEAFF
once	-	TRBV7-3	TRBJ2-1	TGTGCCAGCAGCCGGCTGGGGATGGCCTCCTACAATGAGCAGTTCTTC	CASSRLGMASYNEQFF
-	TRBD2	TRBV5-1	TRBJ2-1	TGCGCCAGCAGCCCGCTCGGTTCGGCGGGAGAGGGTAATGAGCAGTTCTTC	CASSPLGSAGEGNEQFF
-	TRBD1	TRBV6-1	TRBJ2-1	TGTGCCAGCAGTCGGACAGGCAGCTACAATGAGCAGTTCTTC	CASSRTGSYNEQFF
-	-	TRBV28	TRBJ1-5	TGTGCCAGCAGTTCTATTAGATATAGCAATCAGCCCCAGCATTTT	CASSSIRYSNQPQHF
-	-	TRBV10-3	TRBJ2-1	TGTGCCACAGGAGGGACAGCCTACAATGAGCAGTTCTTC	CATGGTAYNEQFF
-	-	TRBV30	TRBJ2-7	TGTGCCTGGGGACGGTTCTACGAGGGGCAGTACTTC	CAWGRFYEGQYF
-	-	TRBV11-2	TRBJ2-1	TGTGCCAGCAGCTTAGATCAAGGGGATGAGCAGTTCTTC	CASSLDQGDEQFF
-	-	TRBV6-5	TRBJ1-2	TGTGCCAGCAGCCTAGAAGGATTTAGAGGTGGCTACACCTTC	CASSLEGFRGGYTF
-	TRBD1	TRBV2	TRBJ1-1	TGTGCCAGCATGTCCAGGGGGCTTGCTGAAGCTTTCTTT	CASMSRGLAEAFF
-	-	TRBV9	TRBJ2-7	TGTGCCAGCAGCTCCCGACTGGCGACCGACGAGCAGTACTTC	CASSSRLATDEQYF
-	TRBD1	TRBV7-8	TRBJ2-7	TGTGCCAGCAGCCCAAGGACAGGGGAGTGGGAGCAGTACTTC	CASSPRTGEWEQYF
-	-	TRBV6-5	TRBJ2-1	TGTGCCAGCAGTTACCAGCCCCCCAATGAGCAGTTCTTC	CASSYQPPNEQFF
-	TRBD1	TRBV4-1	TRBJ1-5	TGCGCCAGCAGCCAAGGGGACAGGCGGAATAGCAATCAGCCCCAGCATTTT	CASSQGDRRNSNQPQHF
-	TRBD1	TRBV27	TRBJ2-7	TGTGCCAGCAGTTTATTAGGGGACAGGGGGTCCTACGAGCAGTACTTC	CASSLLGDRGSYEQYF
-	TRBD1	TRBV7-9	TRBJ1-2	TGTGCCAGCAGCTTTTCAGTCGGGACAGGGCACTATGGCTACACCTTC	CASSFSVGTGHYGYTF
-	TRBD1	TRBV6-5	TRBJ2-1	TGTGCCAGCAGTTCGCTGGGACAGGCTAACAATGAGCAGTTCTTC	CASSSLGQANNEQFF
-	-	TRBV28	TRBJ1-5	TGTGCCAGCAGTTTATGGGGGCAGACCGTGGGGCTCGGCAATCAGCCCCAGCATTTT	CASSLWGQTVGLGNQPQHF
-	-	TRBV18	TRBJ2-7	TGTGCCAGCTCACCGGGAGTGGGCGAGCAGTACTTC	CASSPGVGEQYF
-	TRBD2	TRBV7-2	TRBJ2-1	TGTGCCAGCAGCGGGGCTAGCGGGATGCAGTTCTTC	CASSGASGMQFF
once	TRBD1	TRBV19	TRBJ2-7	TGTGCCAGTAGTATAGGACAGGGGACCTACGAGCAGTACTTC	CASSIGQGTYEQYF
-	-	TRBV7-3	TRBJ1-6	TGTGCCAGCAGCTTATCGGACAGAGATAATTCACCCCTCCACTTT	CASSLSDRDNSPLHF
-	TRBD1	TRBV18	TRBJ1-1	TGTGCCAGCTCACCACTTCCGGGACAGGGTGAAGCTTTCTTT	CASSPLPGQGEAFF
once	TRBD2	TRBV5-1	TRBJ2-7	TGCGCCAGCAGCTCGCGCCCCGTGACTAGCGGGGCCTACGAGCAGTACTTC	CASSSRPVTSGAYEQYF
-	-	TRBV7-6	TRBJ1-2	TGTGCCAGCAGCCCAGTGGGGGCTTGGGGCTACACCTTC	CASSPVGAWGYTF
-	TRBD1	TRBV4-2	TRBJ1-4	TGTGCCAGCAGCCTACAGGGGGGGGCCAGTAATGAAAAACTGTTTTTT	CASSLQGGASNEKLFF
-	-	TRBV18	TRBJ1-5	TGTGCCAGCTCACCGACAGTGGATCAGCCCCAGCATTTT	CASSPTVDQPQHF
-	TRBD1	TRBV30	TRBJ2-7	TGTGCCTGGAGTGAAGGGGGCTCGGGATACGAGCAGTACTTC	CAWSEGGSGYEQYF
-	-	TRBV30	TRBJ2-2	TGTGCCTGGAAGAGCTCCGGGGAGCTGTTTTTT	CAWKSSGELFF
-	-	TRBV7-9	TRBJ2-5	TGTGCCAGCAGCTTTAACATCCAGACCCAGTACTTC	CASSFNIQTQYF
-	TRBD2	TRBV14	TRBJ2-7	TGTGCCAGCAGCCTTTCCCCACGGACTAGCGGGAGGGCCGGCGAGCAGTACTTC	CASSLSPRTSGRAGEQYF
-	TRBD1	TRBV18	TRBJ1-4	TGTGCCAGCTCACCCACTCAGGGACAGGGTTGGGAAAAACTGTTTTTT	CASSPTQGQGWEKLFF
once	-	TRBV11-2	TRBJ2-1	TGTGCCAGCAGCTTAGACCCCCTTTATAGCATAAAGTTCTTC	CASSLDPLYSIKFF
-	-	TRBV25-1	TRBJ1-2	TGTGCCAGCAGTGGCCAAGGGTGGGTTTATGGCTACACCTTC	CASSGQGWVYGYTF
-	TRBD2	TRBV9	TRBJ2-7	TGTGCCAGCAGCGTAGCCACACCGACTAGCGGATACTCCTACGAGCAGTACTTC	CASSVATPTSGYSYEQYF
-	TRBD1	TRBV2	TRBJ1-4	TGTGCCAGCAGCGCAGGGGGCGCGGGCGAAAAACTGTTTTTT	CASSAGGAGEKLFF
-	-	TRBV18	TRBJ1-1	TGTGCCAGCTCACCACGGGACAACACTGAAGCTTTCTTT	CASSPRDNTEAFF
-	-	TRBV5-1	TRBJ2-7	TGCGCCAGCAGCTTGTGGGGCCCCCGGGCCACCTACGAGCAGTACTTC	CASSLWGPRATYEQYF
-	TRBD1	TRBV7-2	TRBJ1-5	TGTGCCAGCAGCTCTTCAGGGGGTCGCAATCAGCCCCAGCATTTT	CASSSSGGRNQPQHF
-	TRBD1	TRBV28	TRBJ2-7	TGTGCCAGCAGGCGCGACAGGGTGGGACCCTACGAGCAGTACTTC	CASRRDRVGPYEQYF
-	-	TRBV7-2	TRBJ1-2	TGTGCCAGCAGCTTAGTTGGCGGGGCAGGGGTAAACTATGGCTACACCTTC	CASSLVGGAGVNYGYTF
-	-	TRBV18	TRBJ2-4	TGTGCCAGCTCACCGTTTGGCGGGATAGCCAAAAACATTCAGTACTTC	CASSPFGGIAKNIQYF
-	-	TRBV29-1	TRBJ2-3	TGCAGCGTCGAGCCCGGGGGGCATGATACGCAGTATTTT	CSVEPGGHDTQYF
once	TRBD2	TRBV7-8	TRBJ2-5	TGTGCCAGCAGCTTAGTGGGACTAGCGGGAGGAGAGACCCAGTACTTC	CASSLVGLAGGETQYF
-	-	TRBV20-1	TRBJ2-3	TGCAGTGCTAGAGAGGTGGATACGCAGTATTTT	CSAREVDTQYF
-	-	TRBV9	TRBJ1-1	TGTGCCAGCAGCGGCAATAGGGGCACTGAAGCTTTCTTT	CASSGNRGTEAFF
-	TRBD1	TRBV4-1	TRBJ1-4	TGCGCCAGCAGCCAAGAACTCTCTAGGACAGGGAGTGAAAAACTGTTTTTT	CASSQELSRTGSEKLFF
-	-	TRBV5-4	TRBJ1-3	TGTGCCAGCAGCCCAGGCCAGGGTCCCGGAAACACCATATATTTT	CASSPGQGPGNTIYF
-	-	TRBV28	TRBJ1-1	TGTGCCAGCAAGATACAGGTTGGGACTGAAGCTTTCTTT	CASKIQVGTEAFF
-	-	TRBV5-4	TRBJ1-1	TGTGCCAGCAGCCGTCTCGGGGGGACTGAAGCTTTCTTT	CASSRLGGTEAFF
once	TRBD2	TRBV4-1	TRBJ2-7	TGCGCCAGCAGCCTTTGGCCCCGGGGTAGCGGGAGTTCCTACGAGCAGTACTTC	CASSLWPRGSGSSYEQYF
-	-	TRBV5-1	TRBJ1-2	TGCGCCAGCCAACCTGGGCAGACTTCTAACTATGGCTACACCTTC	CASQPGQTSNYGYTF
once	TRBD2	TRBV4-1	TRBJ2-7	TGCGCCAGCAGCCAAGGGACTAGCGGGAGAAGCAACGAGCAGTACTTC	CASSQGTSGRSNEQYF